Following are 2 T cell receptor beta chains from one sample sequenced in a study of control samples from healthy donors and cancer patients (TCRdb year 2020). Library preparation used the immunoSEQ multiplex PCR assay. Drawn from immuneACCESS, this table holds only the in-frame rearrangements with V and J called that TCRdb kept. Clones are partly lost; checked studies trace under half to an unresolved V gene and leave the rest unexplained. The sample yields about 410,000 clones; 80% to 95% were counted once. Approximately 6.3% of the sample rests with the top ten. The sequenced sample was PBMCs. All receptors come from a middle-aged man with head and neck cancer.

This chain connects TRBV5-8 to TRBJ2-5; 7 bases match TRBD1. The CDR3 has 14 amino acids. V dropped 5 bases and J dropped 5; count of bases not matched to a gene: 9. The germline gives CDR1 SGHTS, CDR2 YDEGEE. The CDR3 loop reads CASSLTGQGETQYF. CDR3 in DNA: TGTGCCAGCAGTCTGACAGGGCAAGGGGAGACCCAGTACTTC. Supplemented by reference TRBV5-8 and TRBJ2-5, the full variable domain reads EAGVTQSPTHLIKTRGQQATLRCSPISGHTSVYWYQQALGLGLQFLLWYDEGEERNRGNFPPRFSGRQFPNYSSELNVNALELEDSALYLCASSLTGQGETQYFGPGTRLLVL.

The J gene is TRBJ1-1, the V gene TRBV3-1 (or the pseudogene TRBV3-2); 7 bases align to TRBD1. V shed 4 bases and J 11 bases; nucleotides not matched to a gene: 7. In germline, CDR1 is LGHDT, CDR2 YNNKEL (reference sequence). The length of the CDR3 is 12 residues. This chain's CDR3 is CASSPGNRGAFF. The CDR3 DNA sequence: TGTGCCAGCAGCCCAGGGAACAGGGGTGCTTTCTTT.